The rows below give T cell receptor beta chains drawn from one sample of a study of T cell changes during pregnancy in multiple sclerosis. Assay: immunoSEQ multiplex PCR; the TCRdb copy retains only in-frame clones and omits some. This table holds about 38,000 clones, about nine tenths found once. The material sequenced was CD4+ T cells from peripheral blood mononuclear cells, taken after pregnancy. These receptors came from a female donor in good health, enrolled as a control in a pregnancy study. CDR3s include the opening cysteine and the closing phenylalanine or tryptophan. A D gene is named only where the DNA matches it firmly. Only some rows state a clone size, as once, few, many or a class for expanded clones.

j_call,d_call,clone_size,v_call,cdr3_aa,cdr3_nt
TRBJ2-7,TRBD2,.,TRBV2,CASGRLAGVGEQYF,TGTGCCAGTGGGAGACTAGCGGGAGTCGGTGAGCAGTACTTC
TRBJ1-2,TRBD1,.,TRBV5-1,CASSGGTGDGYGYTF,TGCGCCAGCAGCGGCGGGACAGGGGACGGGTATGGCTACACCTTC
TRBJ2-3,TRBD2,.,TRBV30,CAWNSQRGGGQYF,TGTGCCTGGAATTCCCAGCGGGGGGGCGGGCAGTATTTT
TRBJ2-1,TRBD2,once,TRBV19,CASSIRASGLDNEQFF,TGTGCCAGTAGTATCAGGGCTAGCGGTTTGGACAATGAGCAGTTCTTC
TRBJ1-2,.,.,TRBV4-1,CASSQGSGSGGYTF,TGCGCCAGCAGCCAAGGGTCCGGGTCGGGTGGCTACACCTTC
TRBJ2-3,TRBD1,.,TRBV9,CASSKAPGQFTDTQYF,TGTGCCAGCAGCAAAGCCCCGGGACAGTTCACAGATACGCAGTATTTT
TRBJ1-2,TRBD1,.,TRBV6-6,CASSPGQGYYYGYTF,TGTGCCAGCAGCCCCGGACAGGGTTATTACTATGGCTACACCTTC
TRBJ1-4,.,once,TRBV7-9,CASSVAGGEKLFF,TGTGCCAGCAGCGTCGCGGGGGGTGAAAAACTGTTTTTT
TRBJ1-2,.,.,TRBV7-2,CASSSDRLNYGYTF,TGTGCCAGCAGTTCAGACAGACTTAACTATGGCTACACCTTC
TRBJ2-1,TRBD2,.,TRBV11-1,CASSFPGLAGAEQFF,TGTGCCAGCAGCTTCCCGGGACTAGCGGGAGCTGAGCAGTTCTTC
TRBJ1-5,.,.,TRBV28,CSGGQPQHF,TGTTCGGGTGGGCAGCCCCAGCATTTT
TRBJ2-7,TRBD2,.,TRBV30,CAWSRGAGAEQYF,TGTGCCTGGAGTCGGGGAGCGGGAGCCGAGCAGTACTTC
TRBJ1-2,TRBD1,.,TRBV27,CASSPLDRVENYGYTF,TGTGCCAGCAGCCCCCTCGACAGGGTTGAGAACTATGGCTACACCTTC
TRBJ1-5,.,.,TRBV5-8,CASSLDRLGQPQHF,TGTGCCAGCAGCTTGGACAGGCTTGGACAGCCCCAGCATTTT
TRBJ2-7,.,once,TRBV10-3,CAIGGGPQGPTEQYF,TGTGCCATCGGGGGGGGTCCACAGGGCCCCACCGAGCAGTACTTC
TRBJ2-1,TRBD2,.,TRBV19,CASSTIAGENEQFF,TGTGCCAGTAGTACCATAGCGGGAGAAAATGAGCAGTTCTTC
TRBJ1-1,.,.,TRBV19,CASSIKMGGWGMKNTEAFF,TGTGCCAGTAGTATTAAAATGGGAGGGTGGGGGATGAAGAACACTGAAGCTTTCTTT
TRBJ1-4,TRBD1,.,TRBV7-6,CASSLPGQAAEKLFF,TGTGCCAGCAGCTTACCGGGACAGGCTGCAGAAAAACTGTTTTTT
TRBJ1-2,.,once,TRBV7-8,CASSSLTETYGYTF,TGTGCCAGCAGCTCTCTGACAGAGACCTATGGCTACACCTTC
TRBJ1-6,.,.,TRBV10-3,CAIRRAGVSYNSPLHF,TGTGCCATCAGAAGGGCAGGGGTCTCCTATAATTCACCCCTCCACTTT
TRBJ1-5,.,.,TRBV6-1,CASLGRDYSNQPQHF,TGTGCCAGCCTGGGCAGGGATTATAGCAATCAGCCCCAGCATTTT
TRBJ2-7,TRBD2,.,TRBV7-2,CASSPRLASYEQYF,TGTGCCAGCAGCCCCCGACTAGCCTCCTACGAGCAGTACTTC
TRBJ2-1,.,.,TRBV30,CAWRGDRPYNEQFF,TGTGCCTGGAGAGGTGACAGACCCTACAATGAGCAGTTCTTC
TRBJ2-7,.,.,TRBV6-5,CASSYLSSGWDEQYF,TGTGCCAGCAGTTACTTATCGTCGGGGTGGGACGAGCAGTACTTC
TRBJ2-7,TRBD1,.,TRBV5-4,CASSLVGRRTGFYEQYF,TGTGCCAGCAGCTTGGTGGGGAGGAGGACAGGGTTCTACGAGCAGTACTTC
TRBJ1-6,TRBD1,.,TRBV10-2,CASSWTGGFGDSPLHF,TGCGCCAGCAGCTGGACAGGGGGCTTTGGTGATTCACCCCTCCACTTT
TRBJ1-5,.,.,TRBV30,CAWSVAGGPTQHF,TGTGCCTGGAGTGTAGCCGGGGGTCCGACCCAGCATTTT
TRBJ1-1,TRBD1,.,TRBV2,CASSEAYRGTEAFF,TGTGCCAGCAGTGAAGCCTACAGGGGCACTGAAGCTTTCTTT
TRBJ2-5,.,.,TRBV18,CASSPTKLQETQYF,TGTGCCAGCTCACCCACGAAGCTTCAAGAGACCCAGTACTTC
TRBJ2-7,.,.,TRBV7-2,CASSLGGRGEQYF,TGTGCCAGCAGCTTAGGTGGCCGCGGCGAGCAGTACTTC
TRBJ1-5,.,.,TRBV16,CASSLGQISNQPQHF,TGTGCCAGCAGCCTCGGACAGATTAGCAATCAGCCCCAGCATTTT